This T cell receptor beta chain was found in a study of T cells in Graves' hyperthyroidism and ophthalmopathy. About the research overall: The initial diagnosis was the point when peripheral blood was collected, ahead of any treatment. Overall study results and limits: Ophthalmopathy and stable hyperthyroidism were separated by a 13 V-J model. Ophthalmopathy, as predicted by the model, came a median around 7 months after the prediction.

Trimming took 7 bases from V and 9 from J, leaving 16 bases between them. The CDR3 has 14 residues. Germline CDR1 is SNHLY and CDR2 is FYNNEI. This clonotype has just a few counts. Its antigen is not known. There were TCR beta CDR3 regions amplified from RNA transcripts. When the TCR CDR3 underwent first-round RT-PCR, the HTBI primer set was used. TCRdb processed the multiplex PCR reads anew with MiXCR; each CDR3 protein has one entry. The table includes roughly 300,000 distinct CDR3 sequences, 14% detected once. What was sequenced was blood. The receptor comes from a young woman with Graves' hyperthyroidism. The chain has TRBV2 and TRBJ1-6; possibly TRBD1 for D (6 bases). As DNA, the CDR3 is TGTGCCAGCATGGCAGGGGCGCGGAGTTCACCCCTCCACTTT. Protein sequence: CASMAGARSSPLHF.